Described below is a single TCR beta chain sequence and its context. As yet, its antigen is unknown. The data originate from a study of cytomegalovirus exposure and HLA in healthy donors. Vbeta (60) and Jbeta (13) primers were used in the PCR. Method: immunoSEQ multiplex PCR; TCRdb's copy keeps in-frame clones and lacks some. Seen here are 150,000 to 200,000 clones, roughly 84% observed once, and the top ten hold 0.38%. Germline V CDR1 and CDR2: SGHRS, YFSETQ. V lost 3 bases to trimming and J lost 0 bases; unmatched junction nucleotides: 3. There are 15 residues in the CDR3. The donors (healthy individuals) were bone marrow donors. Study findings and constraints: Rare TCR sequences predominated, though certain public TCRs were found in many donors.

V is TRBV5-1 and J is TRBJ2-7, with 10 bases lining up with TRBD2. The sequenced material came from PBMCs. The source of this sequence is a boy between 2 and 10 years old in good health and CMV-seronegative. The CDR3 DNA sequence: TGCGCCAGCAGCTGGACTAGCGGTAGCTCCTACGAGCAGTACTTC. Residues: CASSWTSGSSYEQYF.